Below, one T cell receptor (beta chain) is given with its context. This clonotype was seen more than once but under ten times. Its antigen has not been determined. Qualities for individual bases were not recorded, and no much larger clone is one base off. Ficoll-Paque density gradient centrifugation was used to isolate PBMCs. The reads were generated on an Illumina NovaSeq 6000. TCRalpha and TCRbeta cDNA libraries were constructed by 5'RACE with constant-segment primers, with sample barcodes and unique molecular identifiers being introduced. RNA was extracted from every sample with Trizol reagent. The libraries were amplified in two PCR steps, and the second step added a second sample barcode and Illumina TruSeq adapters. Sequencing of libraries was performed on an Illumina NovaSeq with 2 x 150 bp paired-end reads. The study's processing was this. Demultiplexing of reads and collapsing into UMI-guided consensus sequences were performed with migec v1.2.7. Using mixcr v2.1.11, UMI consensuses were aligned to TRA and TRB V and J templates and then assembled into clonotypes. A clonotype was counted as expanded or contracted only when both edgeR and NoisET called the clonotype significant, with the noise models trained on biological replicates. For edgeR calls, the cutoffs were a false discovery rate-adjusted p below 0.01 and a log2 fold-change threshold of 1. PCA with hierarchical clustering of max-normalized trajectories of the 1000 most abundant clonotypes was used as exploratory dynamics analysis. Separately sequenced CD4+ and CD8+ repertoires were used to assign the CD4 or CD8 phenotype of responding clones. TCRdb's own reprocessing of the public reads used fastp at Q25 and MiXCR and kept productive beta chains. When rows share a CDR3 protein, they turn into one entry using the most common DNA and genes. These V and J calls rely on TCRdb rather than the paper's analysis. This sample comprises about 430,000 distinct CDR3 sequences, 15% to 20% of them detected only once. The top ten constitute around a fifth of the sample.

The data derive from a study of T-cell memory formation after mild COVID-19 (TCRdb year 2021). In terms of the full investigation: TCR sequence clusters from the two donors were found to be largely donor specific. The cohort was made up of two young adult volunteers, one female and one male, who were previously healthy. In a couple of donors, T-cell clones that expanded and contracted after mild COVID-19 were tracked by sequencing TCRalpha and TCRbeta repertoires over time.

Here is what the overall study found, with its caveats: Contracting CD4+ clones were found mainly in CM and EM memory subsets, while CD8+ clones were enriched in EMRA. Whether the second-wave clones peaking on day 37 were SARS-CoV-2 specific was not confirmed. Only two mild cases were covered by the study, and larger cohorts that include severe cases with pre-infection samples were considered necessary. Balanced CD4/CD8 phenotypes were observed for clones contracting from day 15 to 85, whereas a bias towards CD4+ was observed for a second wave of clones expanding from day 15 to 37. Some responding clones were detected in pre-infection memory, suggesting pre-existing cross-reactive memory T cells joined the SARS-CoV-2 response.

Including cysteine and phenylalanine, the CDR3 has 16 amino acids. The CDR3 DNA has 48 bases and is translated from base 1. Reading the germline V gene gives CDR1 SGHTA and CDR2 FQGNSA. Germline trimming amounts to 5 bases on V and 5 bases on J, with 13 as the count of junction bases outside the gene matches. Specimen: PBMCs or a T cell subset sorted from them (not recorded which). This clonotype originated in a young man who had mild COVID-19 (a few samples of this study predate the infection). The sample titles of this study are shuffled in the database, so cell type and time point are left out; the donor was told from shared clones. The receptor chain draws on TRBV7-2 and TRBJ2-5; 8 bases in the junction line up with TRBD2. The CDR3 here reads CASSQAGDGRGETQYF. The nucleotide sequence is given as TGTGCCAGCAGCCAAGCGGGGGACGGCCGGGGCGAGACCCAGTACTTC.